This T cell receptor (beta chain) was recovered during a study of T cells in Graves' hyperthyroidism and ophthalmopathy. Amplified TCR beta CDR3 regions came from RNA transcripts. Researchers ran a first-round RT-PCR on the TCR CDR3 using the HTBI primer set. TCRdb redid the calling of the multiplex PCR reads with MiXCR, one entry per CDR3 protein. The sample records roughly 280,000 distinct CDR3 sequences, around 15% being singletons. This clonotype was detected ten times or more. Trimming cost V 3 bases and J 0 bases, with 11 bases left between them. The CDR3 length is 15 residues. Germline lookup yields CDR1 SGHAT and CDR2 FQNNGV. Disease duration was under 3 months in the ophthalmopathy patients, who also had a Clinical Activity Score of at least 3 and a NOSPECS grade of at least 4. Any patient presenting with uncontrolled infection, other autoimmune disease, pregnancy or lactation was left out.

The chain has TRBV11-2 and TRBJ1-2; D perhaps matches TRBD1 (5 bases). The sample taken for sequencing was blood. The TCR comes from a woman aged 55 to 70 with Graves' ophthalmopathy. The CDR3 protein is CASSFLQVANYGYTF. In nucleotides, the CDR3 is TGTGCCAGCAGCTTTCTACAGGTAGCTAACTATGGCTACACCTTC. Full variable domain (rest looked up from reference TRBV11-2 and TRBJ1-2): EAGVAQSPRYKIIEKRQSVAFWCNPISGHATLYWYQQILGQGPKLLIQFQNNGVVDDSQLPKDRFSAERLKGVDSTLKIQPAKLEDSAVYLCASSFLQVANYGYTFGSGTRLTVV.